The TCR beta chain under discussion was sequenced for a study of PD-1 blockade in classical Hodgkin lymphoma. Study-level results: TCR diversity in CD4+, not CD8+, cells rose significantly by C4D1. Factors driving the repertoire differences, possibly disease activity or prior therapy, remain undefined.

This CDR3 is 15 amino acids long. Trimming cost V 2 bases and J 3 bases, with 14 bases left between them. CDR1 is MNHNS and CDR2 is SASEGT in the germline V gene. All patients experienced relapse after autologous stem cell transplantation, and brentuximab vedotin exposure was variable. Complete response, partial response or progressive disease constituted the best responses recorded. This clone was picked up one time. Its antigen remains unidentified. Libraries were prepared by immunoSEQ multiplex PCR; TCRdb keeps only in-frame clonotypes and omits some of them. The table lists around 66,000 clones, 75% to 90% of them singletons.

The TCR comes from a human donor with classical Hodgkin lymphoma. V gene TRBV6-1 combines with J gene TRBJ2-7; TRBD2 might be the D (6 bases). Specimen: peripheral blood mononuclear cells (PBMCs), collected at baseline. CDR3 DNA: TGTGCCAGCAGTGAACTGGGACTTACCTACTACGAGCAGTACTTC. Protein: CASSELGLTYYEQYF.